This T cell receptor beta chain emerged from a study of cytomegalovirus exposure and HLA in healthy donors. On the study more broadly: Of the donors genotyped, several hundred in all, over 80% fell in the Caucasian-associated ancestry cluster. Study-wide findings and caveats: Cytomegalovirus association was assigned to about 150 TCR beta chains. CMV serostatus stood as the only immune exposure information on hand.

PCR was performed using 60 Vbeta and 13 Jbeta primers. Some clones are missing from TCRdb's copy, which holds only in-frame ones; the method was immunoSEQ multiplex PCR. The data hold around 130,000 clones, with approximately 72% observed a single time. As regards this clone: Its cognate antigen is unknown.

The CDR3 spans 17 residues. Trimming at V came to 6 bases and at J to 4 bases, leaving 15 bases not matched to a gene. Germline CDR1 and CDR2: LNHDA and SQIVND (reference sequence). The source of this sequence is a woman aged 60-75 years in good health and CMV-seronegative. The specimen was PBMCs. The chain employs TRBV19 and TRBJ1-2; 9 bases match TRBD1. DNA for the CDR3: TGTGCCAGTAGGTCCGCCTTAACAACAGGGGGCAGCTATGGCTACACCTTC. It specifies CASRSALTTGGSYGYTF.